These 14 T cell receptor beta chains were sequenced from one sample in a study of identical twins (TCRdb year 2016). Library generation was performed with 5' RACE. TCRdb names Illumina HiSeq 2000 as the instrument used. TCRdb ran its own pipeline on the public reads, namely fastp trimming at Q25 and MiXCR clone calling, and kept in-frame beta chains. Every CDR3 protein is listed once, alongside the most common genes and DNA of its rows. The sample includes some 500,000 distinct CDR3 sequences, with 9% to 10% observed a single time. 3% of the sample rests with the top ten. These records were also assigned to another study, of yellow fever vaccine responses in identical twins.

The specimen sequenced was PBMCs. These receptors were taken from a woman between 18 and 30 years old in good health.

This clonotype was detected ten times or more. In nucleotides, the CDR3 is TGTGCCAGCAGCGTAGCTACGACGGGAGGAGCAGATACGCAGTATTTT. Amino acid sequence: CASSVATTGGADTQYF. The chain recombines TRBV9 with TRBJ2-3, with 7 bases fitting TRBD2. V lost 0 bases and J lost 4; bases outside the gene matches: 8. CDR1 is SGDLS, CDR2 YYNGEE, per germline. The CDR3 runs 16 residues.

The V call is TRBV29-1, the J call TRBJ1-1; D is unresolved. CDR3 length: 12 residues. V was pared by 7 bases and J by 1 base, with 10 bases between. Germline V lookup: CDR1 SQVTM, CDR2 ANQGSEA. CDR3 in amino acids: CSADGWNTEAFF. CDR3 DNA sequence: TGCAGCGCGGACGGATGGAACACTGAAGCTTTCTTT. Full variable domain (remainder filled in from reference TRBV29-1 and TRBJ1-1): SAVISQKPSRDICQRGTSLTIQCQVDSQVTMMFWYRQQPGQSLTLIATANQGSEATYESGFVIDKFPISRPNLTFSTLTVSNMSPEDSSIYLCSADGWNTEAFFGQGTRLTVV.

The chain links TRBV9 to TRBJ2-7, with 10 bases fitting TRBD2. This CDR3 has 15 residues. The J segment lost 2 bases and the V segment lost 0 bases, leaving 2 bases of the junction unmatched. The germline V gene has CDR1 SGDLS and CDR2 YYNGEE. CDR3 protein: CASSVALAGAYEQYF. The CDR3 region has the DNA TGTGCCAGCAGCGTAGCCCTAGCGGGAGCCTACGAGCAGTACTTC.

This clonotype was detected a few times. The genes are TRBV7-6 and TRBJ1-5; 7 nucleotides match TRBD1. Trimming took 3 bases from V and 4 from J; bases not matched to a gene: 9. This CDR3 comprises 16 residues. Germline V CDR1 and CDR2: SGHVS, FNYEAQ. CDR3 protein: CASSLVPTGWNQPQHF. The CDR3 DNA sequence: TGTGCCAGCAGCTTGGTTCCGACAGGGTGGAATCAGCCCCAGCATTTT.

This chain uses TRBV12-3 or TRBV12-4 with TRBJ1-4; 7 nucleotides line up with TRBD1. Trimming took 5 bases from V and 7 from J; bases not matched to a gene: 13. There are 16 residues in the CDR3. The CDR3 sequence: CASSAGQAAYSEKLFF. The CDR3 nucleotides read TGTGCCAGCAGTGCCGGACAGGCTGCATACAGTGAAAAACTGTTTTTT.

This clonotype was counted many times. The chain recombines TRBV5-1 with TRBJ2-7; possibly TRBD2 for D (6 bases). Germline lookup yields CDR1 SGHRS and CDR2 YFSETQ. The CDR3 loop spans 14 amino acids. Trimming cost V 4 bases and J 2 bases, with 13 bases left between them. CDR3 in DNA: TGCGCCAGCAGCCCGGGGGAAAATCCCTACGAGCAGTACTTC. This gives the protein CASSPGENPYEQYF.

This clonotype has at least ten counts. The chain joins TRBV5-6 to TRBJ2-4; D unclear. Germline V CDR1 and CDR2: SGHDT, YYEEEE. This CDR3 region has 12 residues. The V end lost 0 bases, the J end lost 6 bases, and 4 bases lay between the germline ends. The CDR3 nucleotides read TGTGCCAGCAGCTTGGTGACAAACATTCAGTACTTC. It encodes CASSLVTNIQYF.

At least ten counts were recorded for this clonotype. The chain's CDR3 is CASSFKDFGLGETQYF. The DNA of the CDR3 is TGTGCCAGCAGCTTCAAAGATTTTGGACTTGGGGAGACCCAGTACTTC. V usage is TRBV7-9 and J usage is TRBJ2-5; the D gene is possibly TRBD2 (5 bases). Germline values: CDR1 SEHNR, CDR2 FQNEAQ (reference sequence). Trimming left V 3 bases short and J 5 bases short, with 19 bases between. This CDR3 region has 16 residues.

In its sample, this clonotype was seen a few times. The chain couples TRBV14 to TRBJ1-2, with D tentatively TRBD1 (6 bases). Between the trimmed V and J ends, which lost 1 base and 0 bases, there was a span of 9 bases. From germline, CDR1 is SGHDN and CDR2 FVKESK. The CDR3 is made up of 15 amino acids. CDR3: CASSQADRPNYGYTF. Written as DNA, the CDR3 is TGTGCCAGCAGCCAAGCGGACAGACCTAACTATGGCTACACCTTC.

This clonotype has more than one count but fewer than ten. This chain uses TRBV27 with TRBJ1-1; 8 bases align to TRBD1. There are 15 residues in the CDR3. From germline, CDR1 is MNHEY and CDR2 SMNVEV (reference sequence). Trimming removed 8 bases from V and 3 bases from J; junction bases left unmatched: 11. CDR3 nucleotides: TGTGCCAGCGGGATGGACAGGGACTTGGACACTGAAGCTTTCTTT. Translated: CASGMDRDLDTEAFF.

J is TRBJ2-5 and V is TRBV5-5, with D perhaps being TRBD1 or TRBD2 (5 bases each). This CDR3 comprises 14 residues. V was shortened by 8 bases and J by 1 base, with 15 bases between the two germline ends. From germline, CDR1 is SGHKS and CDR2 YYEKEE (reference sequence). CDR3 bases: TGTGCCAGGAGCCCGGGGCAGATCCAAGAGACCCAGTACTTC. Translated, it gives CARSPGQIQETQYF.

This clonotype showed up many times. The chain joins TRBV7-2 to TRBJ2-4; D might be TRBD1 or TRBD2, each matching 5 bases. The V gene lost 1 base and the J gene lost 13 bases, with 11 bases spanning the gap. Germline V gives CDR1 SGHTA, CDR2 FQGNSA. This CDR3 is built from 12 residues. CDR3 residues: CASSLGGTTQYF. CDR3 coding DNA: TGTGCCAGCAGCTTAGGAGGGACGACGCAGTACTTC.

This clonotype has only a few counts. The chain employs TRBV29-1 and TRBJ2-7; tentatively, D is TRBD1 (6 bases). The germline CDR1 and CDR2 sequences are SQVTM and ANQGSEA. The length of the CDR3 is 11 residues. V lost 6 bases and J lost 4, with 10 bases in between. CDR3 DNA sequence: TGCAGCGTAAGCAGGGGATACGAGCAGTACTTC. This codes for CSVSRGYEQYF.

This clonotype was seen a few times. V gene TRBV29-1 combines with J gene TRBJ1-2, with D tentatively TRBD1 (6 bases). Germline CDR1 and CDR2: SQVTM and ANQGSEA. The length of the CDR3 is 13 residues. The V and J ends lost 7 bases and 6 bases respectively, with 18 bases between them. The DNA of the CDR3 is TGCAGCGCCAAGGACAGACAACTCCATGGCTACACCTTC. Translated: CSAKDRQLHGYTF. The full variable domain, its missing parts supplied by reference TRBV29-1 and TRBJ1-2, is SAVISQKPSRDICQRGTSLTIQCQVDSQVTMMFWYRQQPGQSLTLIATANQGSEATYESGFVIDKFPISRPNLTFSTLTVSNMSPEDSSIYLCSAKDRQLHGYTFGSGTRLTVV.